This T cell receptor beta chain was found in a study of T cells expressing NK-cell markers. Overall study context: Seven of eight sequenced donors tested HCMV-seropositive; one tested seronegative.

TCRdb reworked the 5' RACE reads into one entry per CDR3 protein, no DNA. Its listing shows roughly 20,000 distinct CDR3 sequences. Germline V gene data show CDR1 as LGHNA and CDR2 as YSLEER. The CDR3 has 15 residues. On this clonotype itself: What it recognizes is unknown.

Study-level points and caveats: In a group of 5 to 7 donors, dominant NKG2C+ clonotypes represented roughly 1.0-7.0% of CD8+ T cells.

This receptor was taken from a man aged 18-70 years in good health. The V call is TRBV4-3, the J call TRBJ1-2. Sequenced material: blood T cells: a sorted CD56 or NKG2C T cell subset, CD4+ or CD8+ T cells, or bulk PBMC T cells (not recorded which). This CDR3 reads CASSQIHEANYGYTF.